A selection of T cell receptor beta chains follows, all from one sample in a study of blood T cell repertoires in COVID-19. Clones were read by immunoSEQ multiplex PCR, and TCRdb kept only the in-frame ones, dropping some. The data contain approximately 120,000 clones, around four fifths of them singletons. Sequenced sample: peripheral blood. The receptors come from a human donor in a cohort sampled during active COVID-19. CDR3s include the opening cysteine and the closing phenylalanine or tryptophan. The D gene is left open where the match is weak. Size values are once, few and many counts, or a class for expanded clones, and some rows have none.

d_call	clone_size	j_call	v_call	cdr3_nt	cdr3_aa
TRBD1	-	TRBJ1-5	TRBV19	TGTGCCAGTAGTGGGACAGGGGGAGCCGGGAGGCAGCCCCAGCATTTT	CASSGTGGAGRQPQHF
TRBD2	-	TRBJ2-1	TRBV9	TGTGCCAGCAGCGGAACGGGGCTAGCGGGACGCTCCTACAATGAGCAGTTCTTC	CASSGTGLAGRSYNEQFF
TRBD2	-	TRBJ2-1	TRBV30	TGTGCCTGGACGGGAGGGCCCTACAATGAGCAGTTCTTC	CAWTGGPYNEQFF
TRBD1	-	TRBJ2-5	TRBV24-1	TGTGCCACCAGTGATTTGGGACAGGGGGGAGAGACCCAGTACTTC	CATSDLGQGGETQYF
TRBD1	-	TRBJ1-1	TRBV19	TGTGCCAGTAGTACCCCGGACAGGGCGCTTAAGATTGAAGCTTTCTTT	CASSTPDRALKIEAFF
TRBD1	-	TRBJ2-3	TRBV6-5	TGTGCCAGCAGGCGGACAGGGAGGGATACGCAGTATTTT	CASRRTGRDTQYF
-	-	TRBJ1-6	TRBV11-2	TGTGCCAGCAGCTTAGGCCAGGCATATAATTCACCCCTCCACTTT	CASSLGQAYNSPLHF
-	-	TRBJ1-2	TRBV27	TGTGCCAGCGGGGGCAGCAACTATGGCTACACCTTC	CASGGSNYGYTF
-	-	TRBJ1-2	TRBV28	TGTGCTTCAGCTGGGGCCAGGGGTATTGGCTATGGCTACACCTTC	CASAGARGIGYGYTF
TRBD2	-	TRBJ2-3	TRBV15	TGTGCCACCAGCGATCTAGCGGGGGGCACAGATACGCAGTATTTT	CATSDLAGGTDTQYF
-	-	TRBJ1-1	TRBV21-1	TGTGCCAGCAACCTCTTAAGGGAGATACAGGGAGCCGAAGCTTTCTTT	CASNLLREIQGAEAFF
-	-	TRBJ2-7	TRBV28	TGTGCCAGCAGTATCCGGGACTCGCCGGGCGAGCAGTACTTC	CASSIRDSPGEQYF
TRBD1	-	TRBJ1-1	TRBV7-2	TGTGCCAGCAGACCACAGGGGGCCCACACTGAAGCTTTCTTT	CASRPQGAHTEAFF
-	once	TRBJ1-2	TRBV3-1/TRBV3-2	TGTGCCAGCAGCCAAGGCTACGCGAGGGGCTACACCTTC	CASSQGYARGYTF
-	once	TRBJ1-4	TRBV25-1	TGTGCCAGCAGTGAGGGGGGGGCCTTTGCAACTAATGAAAAACTGTTTTTT	CASSEGGAFATNEKLFF
-	-	TRBJ1-2	TRBV5-1	TGCGCCAGCAGCCGGGGGGGCAGTGGCGGCTACACCTTC	CASSRGGSGGYTF
TRBD2	-	TRBJ2-1	TRBV10-3	TGTGCCATCGGGTTAGAGCGGGGGGGCAGTGAGCAGTTCTTC	CAIGLERGGSEQFF
TRBD1	-	TRBJ2-7	TRBV28	TGTGCCAGCAGTCCCGACAGGGAAGAGCAGTACTTC	CASSPDREEQYF
-	-	TRBJ1-4	TRBV5-8	TGTGCCAGCAGCCGAGAAGAGAGAAAAAATGAAAAACTGTTTTTT	CASSREERKNEKLFF
TRBD1	-	TRBJ2-7	TRBV28	TGTGCCAGCAGTTCCCCAACAGGGGGCGGGTACGAGCAGTACTTC	CASSSPTGGGYEQYF
-	-	TRBJ2-7	TRBV20-1	TGCAGTGCTAGTGCTCGGGACGAGCAGTACTTC	CSASARDEQYF
TRBD1	-	TRBJ2-7	TRBV18	TGTGCCAGCTCGCTGACAGGGGGCTACGAGCAGTACTTC	CASSLTGGYEQYF
-	many	TRBJ2-3	TRBV7-2	TGTGCCAGCAGCTTCGGGACACTCACAGATACGCAGTATTTT	CASSFGTLTDTQYF
-	-	TRBJ2-3	TRBV14	TGTGCCAGCAGCCAAGGTCTACAGACTACGCAGTATTTT	CASSQGLQTTQYF
TRBD2	-	TRBJ2-7	TRBV5-1	TGCGCCAGCAGCTTGGCCAGCGGGAAGGGCGAGCAGTACTTC	CASSLASGKGEQYF
-	-	TRBJ1-1	TRBV5-1	TGCGCCAGCAGCGCCGTCGACAGTATGAACACTGAAGCTTTCTTT	CASSAVDSMNTEAFF
TRBD2	-	TRBJ2-5	TRBV5-6	TGTGCCAGCAGCTTGAGGGAGGGTACGGAGACCCAGTACTTC	CASSLREGTETQYF
-	-	TRBJ2-5	TRBV6-5	TGTGCCGTCGGCGGGGCGGGGTCCCAGACCCAGTACTTC	CAVGGAGSQTQYF